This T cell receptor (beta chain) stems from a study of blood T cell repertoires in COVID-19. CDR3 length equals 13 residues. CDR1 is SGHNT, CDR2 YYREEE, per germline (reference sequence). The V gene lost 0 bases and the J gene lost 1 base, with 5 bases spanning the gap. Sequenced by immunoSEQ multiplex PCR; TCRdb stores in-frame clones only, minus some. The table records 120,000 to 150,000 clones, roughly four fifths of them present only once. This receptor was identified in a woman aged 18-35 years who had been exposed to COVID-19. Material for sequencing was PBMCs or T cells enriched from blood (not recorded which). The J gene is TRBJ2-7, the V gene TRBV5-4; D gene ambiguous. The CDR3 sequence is CASSLGESYEQYF. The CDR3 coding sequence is TGTGCCAGCAGCTTGGGAGAATCCTACGAGCAGTACTTC. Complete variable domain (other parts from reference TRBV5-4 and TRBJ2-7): ETGVTQSPTHLIKTRGQQVTLRCSSQSGHNTVSWYQQALGQGPQFIFQYYREEENGRGNFPPRFSGLQFPNYSSELNVNALELDDSALYLCASSLGESYEQYFGPGTRLTVT.